This T cell receptor (beta chain) was documented in a study of technical replicates of blood from a few donors. The table lists this clone with a count of one. Data came from immunoSEQ multiplex PCR; TCRdb stores just in-frame clones and leaves some out. The sample records 65,000 to 90,000 clones, roughly 90% being singletons. This CDR3 is built from 14 residues. The germline V gene encodes CDR1 SGHDN and CDR2 FVKESK. Trimming removed 4 bases at V and 0 bases at J, with 7 bases between. The clonotype comes from a human donor in good health. Some clones in this sample may be carry-over from other donors' samples. The sequenced sample consisted of PBMCs. The chain joins TRBV14 to TRBJ1-3; a possible D gene is TRBD1 (5 bases). CDR3: CASSPQVSGNTIYF. CDR3 in DNA: TGTGCCAGCAGCCCACAGGTCTCTGGAAACACCATATATTTT.